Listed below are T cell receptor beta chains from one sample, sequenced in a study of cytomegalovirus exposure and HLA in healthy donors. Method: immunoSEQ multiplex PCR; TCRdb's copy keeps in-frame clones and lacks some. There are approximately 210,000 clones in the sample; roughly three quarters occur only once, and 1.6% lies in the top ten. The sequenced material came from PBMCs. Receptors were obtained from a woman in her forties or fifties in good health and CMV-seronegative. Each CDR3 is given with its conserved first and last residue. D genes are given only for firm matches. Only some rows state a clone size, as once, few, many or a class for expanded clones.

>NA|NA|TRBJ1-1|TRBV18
CASSPAKLTEAFF
TGTGCCAGCTCACCTGCGAAACTCACTGAAGCTTTCTTT
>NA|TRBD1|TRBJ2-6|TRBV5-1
CASSLVSGGGANVLTF
TGCGCCAGCAGCTTGGTATCAGGGGGTGGGGCTAACGTCCTGACTTTC
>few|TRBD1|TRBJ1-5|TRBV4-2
CASSQAQGADQPQHF
TGTGCCAGCAGCCAAGCTCAGGGGGCAGACCAGCCCCAGCATTTT
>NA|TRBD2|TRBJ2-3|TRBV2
CASRATLAGASTDTQYF
TGTGCCAGCCGTGCGACCCTAGCGGGAGCGAGCACAGATACGCAGTATTTT
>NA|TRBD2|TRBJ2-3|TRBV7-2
CASSSHGLAGVTDTQYF
TGTGCCAGCAGCTCTCACGGACTAGCGGGGGTCACAGATACGCAGTATTTT
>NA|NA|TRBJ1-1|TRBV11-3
CASSFGRQNTEAFF
TGTGCCAGCAGCTTCGGCAGACAGAACACTGAAGCTTTCTTT
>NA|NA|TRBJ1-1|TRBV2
CASSGFYEAFF
TGTGCCAGCAGCGGTTTTTATGAAGCTTTCTTT
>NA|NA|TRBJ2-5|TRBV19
CASSISLGETQYF
TGTGCCAGTAGTATAAGCCTCGGAGAGACCCAGTACTTC
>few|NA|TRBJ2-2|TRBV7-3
CASSHPKNTGELFF
TGTGCCAGCAGCCATCCCAAGAACACCGGGGAGCTGTTTTTT
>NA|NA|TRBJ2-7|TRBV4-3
CASSHTSSYEQYF
TGCGCCAGCAGCCATACTTCCTCGTACGAGCAGTACTTC
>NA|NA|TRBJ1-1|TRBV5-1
CASRPTTGMNTEAFF
TGCGCCAGCAGACCCACCACGGGAATGAACACTGAAGCTTTCTTT
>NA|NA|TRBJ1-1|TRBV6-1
CASRFRQINTEAFF
TGTGCCAGCAGATTCCGACAGATTAACACTGAAGCTTTCTTT
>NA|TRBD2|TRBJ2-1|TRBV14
CASGLAGSSSYNEQFF
TGTGCCAGCGGGCTAGCGGGGTCTAGCTCCTACAATGAGCAGTTCTTC
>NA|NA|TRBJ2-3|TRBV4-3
CASSQEAGPLDTQYF
TGCGCCAGCAGCCAAGAGGCGGGGCCCTTGGATACGCAGTATTTT
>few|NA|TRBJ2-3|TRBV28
CASSFRLPFTDTQYF
TGTGCCAGCAGTTTCCGACTCCCCTTCACAGATACGCAGTATTTT
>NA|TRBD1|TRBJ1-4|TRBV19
CASRDRGRSEKLFF
TGTGCCAGTAGGGACAGGGGGCGCAGTGAAAAACTGTTTTTT
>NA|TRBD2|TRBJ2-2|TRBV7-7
CASSPLAGGTGELFF
TGTGCTAGCTCCCCCCTAGCGGGAGGAACCGGGGAGCTGTTTTTT
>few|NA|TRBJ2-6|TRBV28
CASAPRGAGANVLTF
TGTGCCAGCGCCCCTCGGGGGGCGGGGGCCAACGTCCTGACTTTC
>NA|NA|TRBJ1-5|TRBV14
CAFETFYYSNQPQHF
TGTGCCTTTGAAACCTTCTATTATAGCAATCAGCCCCAGCATTTT
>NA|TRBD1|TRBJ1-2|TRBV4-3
CASSRGTGALGYTF
TGCGCCAGCAGCCGCGGGACAGGAGCGCTAGGCTACACCTTC
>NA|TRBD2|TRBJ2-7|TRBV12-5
CASGLGTSGAYEQYF
TGTGCTAGTGGTTTGGGGACTAGCGGGGCCTACGAGCAGTACTTC
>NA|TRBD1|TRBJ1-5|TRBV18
CASSQQGSVNNQPQHF
TGTGCCAGCTCACAACAGGGGAGTGTGAACAATCAGCCCCAGCATTTT
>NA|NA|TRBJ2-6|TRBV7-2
CASSFRQSGANVLTF
TGTGCCAGCAGCTTTAGACAAAGTGGGGCCAACGTCCTGACTTTC
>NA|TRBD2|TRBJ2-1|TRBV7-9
CASSLTSYEQFF
TGTGCCAGCAGCCTGACTAGCTATGAGCAGTTCTTC
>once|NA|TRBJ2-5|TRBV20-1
CSAERQETQYF
TGCAGTGCAGAGCGGCAAGAGACCCAGTACTTC
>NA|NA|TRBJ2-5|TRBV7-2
CASSPPGVETQYF
TGTGCCAGCAGCCCCCCCGGGGTTGAGACCCAGTACTTC
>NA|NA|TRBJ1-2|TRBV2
CASAQGGAYGYTF
TGTGCCAGCGCCCAAGGGGGGGCCTATGGCTACACCTTC
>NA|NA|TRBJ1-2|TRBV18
CASPPRAGEGYGYTF
TGTGCCAGCCCACCCCGGGCGGGGGAAGGCTATGGCTACACCTTC
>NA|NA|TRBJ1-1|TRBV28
CASRTGKKGTEAFF
TGTGCCAGCAGAACGGGAAAGAAGGGCACTGAAGCTTTCTTT
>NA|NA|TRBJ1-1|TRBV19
CASSIISGRGTEAFF
TGTGCCAGTAGTATTATATCGGGCAGGGGAACTGAAGCTTTCTTT
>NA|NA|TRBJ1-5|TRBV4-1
CASSLLTVSEPQHF
TGCGCCAGCAGCCTCTTGACAGTGTCTGAGCCCCAGCATTTT
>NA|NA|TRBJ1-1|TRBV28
CASSFTLGGNTEAFF
TGTGCCAGCAGTTTTACCCTGGGGGGGAACACTGAAGCTTTCTTT
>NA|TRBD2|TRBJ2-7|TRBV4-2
CASSQDPTRLAGISYEQYF
TGTGCCAGCAGCCAAGATCCTACTCGACTAGCGGGAATCTCCTACGAGCAGTACTTC
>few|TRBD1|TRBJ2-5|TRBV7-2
CASSLGQGALQRETQYF
TGTGCCAGCAGCCTCGGACAGGGGGCTTTACAGCGAGAGACCCAGTACTTC
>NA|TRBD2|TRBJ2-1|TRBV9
CASSVTLAGAYNEQFF
TGTGCCAGCAGCGTCACCCTAGCGGGGGCCTACAATGAGCAGTTCTTC
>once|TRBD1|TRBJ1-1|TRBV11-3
CASSPGQGTMNTEAFF
TGTGCCAGCAGCCCAGGACAGGGCACAATGAACACTGAAGCTTTCTTT
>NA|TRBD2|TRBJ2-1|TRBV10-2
CASSEFGLGSYNEQFF
TGCGCCAGCAGTGAGTTCGGACTAGGATCCTACAATGAGCAGTTCTTC
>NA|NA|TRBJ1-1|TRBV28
CASSLSAGRGTEAFF
TGTGCCAGCAGTTTATCCGCAGGGAGGGGAACTGAAGCTTTCTTT
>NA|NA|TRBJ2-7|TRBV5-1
CASSLGLAGSYEQYF
TGCGCCAGCAGCTTGGGGTTGGCGGGTTCCTACGAGCAGTACTTC
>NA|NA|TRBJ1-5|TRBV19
CASSTGAIRQPQHF
TGTGCCAGTAGTACAGGGGCCATCCGACAGCCCCAGCATTTT
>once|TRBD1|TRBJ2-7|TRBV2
CASNLRTGGYEQYF
TGTGCCAGCAACCTAAGGACAGGGGGCTACGAGCAGTACTTC
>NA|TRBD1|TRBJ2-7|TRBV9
CASSVGTGEYEQYF
TGTGCCAGCAGCGTGGGGACAGGGGAATACGAGCAGTACTTC
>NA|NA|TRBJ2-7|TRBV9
CASSPRPSRYEQYF
TGTGCCAGCAGCCCGCGCCCATCTCGTTACGAGCAGTACTTC